These 5 T cell receptor beta chains originate from one sample sequenced in a study of T cells after yellow fever vaccination. TCRdb re-analysed the 5' RACE reads in MiXCR, keeping a single row per CDR3 protein. The sample shows around 320,000 distinct CDR3 sequences, 7.5% to 9% of them seen only once. Sequences were derived from CD4+ T cells sorted from PBMCs, sampled 5 days after the yellow fever booster vaccination. These TCRs come from a man in his late teens or twenties who received the YFV17D yellow fever vaccine.

The rearrangement uses TRBV12-3 or TRBV12-4 and TRBJ1-5; D possibly corresponds to TRBD1 (6 bases). The V end was cut by 4 bases, the J end by 0 bases, with 10 bases between. The CDR3 contains 15 residues. The CDR3 loop reads CASSYRVSSNQPQHF. CDR3 nucleotides: TGTGCCAGCAGTTACAGGGTATCTAGCAATCAGCCCCAGCATTTT.

The CDR3 nucleotides are TGCGCCAGCAGCCAAGATCTAACGACAGGCCGACCCCAGCATTTT. It specifies CASSQDLTTGRPQHF. J is TRBJ1-5 and V is TRBV4-1, with D possibly TRBD1 on 6 matching bases. The germline CDR1 and CDR2 sequences are MGHRA and YSYEKL. The CDR3 runs 15 residues. V was shortened by 0 bases and J by 10 bases, with 16 bases between the two germline ends.

There are many counts of this clonotype. This chain uses TRBV3-1 with TRBJ2-1, with 12 nucleotides matching TRBD2. Germline CDR1 reads LGHDT; CDR2 reads YNNKEL (reference sequence). The CDR3 is made up of 15 amino acids. The ends lost 4 bases at V and 8 bases at J; junction bases unmatched: 6. CDR3: CASSPASGGVHEQFF. The CDR3 DNA reads as TGTGCCAGCAGCCCCGCTAGCGGGGGGGTCCATGAGCAGTTCTTC.

This clonotype was seen more than once but under ten times. V is TRBV20-1 and J is TRBJ2-7; D not certain. V lost 1 base, J lost 0 bases, and 10 bases lay in between. The CDR3 length is 14 residues. CDR1 DFQATT and CDR2 SNEGSKA come from the germline V gene (reference sequence). The CDR3 DNA reads TGCAGTGCTAGAGGGCAGGCGAGCTCCTACGAGCAGTACGTC. Amino acids: CSARGQASSYEQYV.

This clonotype was observed a handful of times. The CDR3 spells CASRTDRGSYNEQFF. CDR3 bases: TGTGCCAGCAGGACGGACAGGGGTAGTTACAATGAGCAGTTCTTC. This sequence joins TRBV2 and TRBJ2-1, with 9 bases aligning to TRBD1. Germline CDR1 reads SNHLY; CDR2 reads FYNNEI. There are 15 residues in the CDR3. Unmatched junction bases numbered 7, after V lost 6 bases and J lost 4 bases.